These 3 T cell receptor beta chains were sequenced from one sample in a study of control samples from healthy donors and cancer patients. The table came from immunoSEQ multiplex PCR; TCRdb's copy has only in-frame clones and leaves some out. The sample lists some 70,000 clones; under 85% were seen once. The sequencing input was blood. The receptors here all came from a man aged 60-69 years in good health.

V usage is TRBV7-9 and J usage is TRBJ1-1; TRBD1 matches at 7 bases. V shed 5 bases, J shed 7 bases, and the junction held 7 bases outside the gene matches. In germline, CDR1 is SEHNR, CDR2 FQNEAQ (reference sequence). The CDR3 runs to 13 residues. For the CDR3, the DNA is TGTGCCAGCAGCCAAGGACAGGTGGGTGAAGCTTTCTTT. Translation: CASSQGQVGEAFF.

As concerns this clone: One junction end does not reproduce the germline sequence, and a read error may be involved. This sequence joins TRBV12-3 or TRBV12-4 and TRBJ1-1, with a tentative D call TRBD1 (6 bases). CDR3 size: 13 residues. CDR3 in DNA: TGTGTCAGCAGAGGACAGTTGAACACTGAAGCTTTCTTT. Translated: CVSRGQLNTEAFF.

The chain has TRBV9 and TRBJ2-3; D is unresolved. Deletions cut 3 bases from V and 1 base from J, with 9 bases between. The CDR3 sequence is 14 residues long. CDR1 is SGDLS and CDR2 is YYNGEE in the germline V gene. This chain's CDR3 is CASSGGLGTDTQYF. In DNA, the CDR3 is TGTGCCAGCAGCGGAGGTCTGGGCACAGATACGCAGTATTTT.